The subject of this entry is one TCR beta chain. Its recognized antigen is unknown. Sequence at one end of the junction differs from germline and may be a read error. Libraries were constructed by the immunoSEQ multiplex PCR assay. TCRdb holds this immuneACCESS table with in-frame rearrangements only. Some clones are missing; in checked studies, unresolved V genes explain under half, and the rest has no known cause. This sample gives about 190,000 clones in total; 85% to 95% of them show up just once. The leading ten clones occupy about 1.5% of the sample. This entry is derived from a study of control samples from healthy donors and cancer patients (TCRdb year 2020). The CDR3 runs 14 amino acids, cysteine and phenylalanine included. The only DNA kept is the CDR3, 42 bases in frame from the first base. The germline V gene provides CDR1 SGHDT and CDR2 YYEEEE.

This clonotype originated in a man aged 18 to 35 in good health. The chain is made from TRBV5-6 and TRBJ2-1; the D gene is perhaps TRBD2, from 5 matching bases. The sequencing sample was made of blood. Read as DNA, the sequence is TGTGCCAGCAGCTTGGGCGGGCTTTACAATGAGCAGCTCTTC. Translated, it gives CASSLGGLYNEQLF.